This T cell receptor beta chain was recorded in a study of blood T cell repertoires in COVID-19. Recruitment covered about 25 US areas and drew participants whose ages spanned about 18 to 95 years. Under the authors' procedure: Estimation of nucleated cell counts relied on the amplification of reference gene primers. TCRdb's copy holds only in-frame clones and misses some; the assay was immunoSEQ multiplex PCR. V and J calls and clone size follow that table, whereas D and trimming were derived from the DNA. The sample has under 250,000 clones; approximately 85% are singletons. Germline lookup yields CDR1 MGHRA and CDR2 YSYEKL. The trim removed 1 base at V and 8 bases at J, leaving 4 bases unmatched. This CDR3 contains 15 residues.

The receptor comes from a woman in her forties or fifties with acute COVID-19. V and J are TRBV4-1 and TRBJ1-6, with 8 bases that match TRBD1. Input material: PBMCs or T cells enriched from blood (not recorded which). The CDR3 DNA reads TGCGCCAGCAGCCAAGCAGGGGGCATCGATTCACCCCTCCACTTT. Its protein is CASSQAGGIDSPLHF.